The 22 T cell receptor beta chains below were found in one sample sequenced in a study of human T cells and chemical hapten exposure. Time point described: pre-sensitization, week 0. Treatment described: therapeutic diphenylcyclopropenone sensitization with weekly scalp DPC. TCRdb re-derived calls from the RACE reads in MiXCR, one entry per CDR3 protein. Among fewer than 140,000 distinct CDR3 sequences, 9.5% to 15% were seen once, and the ten largest hold over 1.5%. Sequenced material: whole blood, taken in connection with sensitization to the hapten diphenylcyclopropenone (DPC). The receptor set was obtained from a woman aged 50 to 60 with alopecia areata. Some clones in this sample may be carry-over from other donors' samples.

This clonotype came up a few times. This sequence joins TRBV7-2 and TRBJ2-5; D is possibly TRBD2 (6 bases). The CDR3 covers 15 residues. The germline V gene encodes CDR1 SGHTA and CDR2 FQGNSA. V lost 5 bases, J lost 2 bases, and 15 bases lay in between. The CDR3 loop is CASSRSGLHQETQYF. The CDR3 bases are TGTGCCAGCAGCCGTAGCGGATTACATCAAGAGACCCAGTACTTC.

This clonotype was observed many times. The chain couples TRBV21-1 to TRBJ2-3; TRBD2, the D gene given by the table, was not confirmed from the DNA. TRBV21-1 is tagged as a pseudogene. The CDR3 spans 17 residues. The CDR3, as DNA: TGTGCCAGCAGCAAAGCCCCGCGGAGGCGGGCCATAGATACGCAGTATTTT. This encodes CASSKAPRRRAIDTQYF.

This clonotype turned up a few times. The chain carries TRBV10-3 and TRBJ2-3; 7 bases align to TRBD1. Per germline, CDR1 ENHRY and CDR2 SYGVKD. The CDR3 extends over 14 amino acids. The J segment lost 3 bases and the V segment lost 10 bases, leaving 10 bases of the junction unmatched. CDR3 residues: CATEGTVPTDTQYF. The CDR3 DNA sequence: TGTGCCACCGAAGGGACAGTACCGACAGATACGCAGTATTTT.

This clonotype turned up a few times. The V call is TRBV28, the J call TRBJ2-7; D unclear. The V and J ends lost 3 bases and 5 bases respectively, with 14 bases between them. The CDR3 spans 14 residues. In germline, CDR1 is MDHEN, CDR2 SYDVKM. Here the CDR3 DNA reads TGTGCCAGCAGTTTCTCCGGGTCCTACGACGAGCAGTACTTC. Translation gives CASSFSGSYDEQYF. Full variable domain (remainder filled in from reference TRBV28 and TRBJ2-7): DVKVTQSSRYLVKRTGEKVFLECVQDMDHENMFWYRQDPGLGLRLIYFSYDVKMKEKGDIPEGYSVSREKKERFSLILESASTNQTSMYLCASSFSGSYDEQYFGPGTRLTVT.

This clonotype came up many times. The chain joins TRBV29-1 to TRBJ2-7; weak D call: TRBD2 (5 bases). Germline values: CDR1 SQVTM, CDR2 ANQGSEA. With 5 bases removed from V and 5 bases from J, the gap between germline ends came to 13 bases. The CDR3 extends over 12 amino acids. This CDR3 is CSVSAGLHEQYF. CDR3 bases: TGCAGCGTTAGCGCGGGTCTGCACGAGCAGTACTTC.

There are a few counts of this clonotype. The chain joins TRBV7-2 to TRBJ2-2; 7 nucleotides align to TRBD2. The CDR3 extends over 18 amino acids. Germline CDR1 and CDR2: SGHTA and FQGNSA. Trimming took 4 bases from V and 1 from J; bases not matched to a gene: 12. The CDR3 coding sequence is TGTGCCAGCAGCTCCTCCAAAACTAGCGTGGGGAACACCGGGGAGCTGTTTTTT. Translated, it gives CASSSSKTSVGNTGELFF.

The genes are TRBV29-1 and TRBJ2-1, with D unclear. Germline lookup yields CDR1 SQVTM and CDR2 ANQGSEA. V shed 4 bases and J shed 14 bases, with 15 bases lying between them. This CDR3 is 11 amino acids long. CDR3 sequence (DNA): TGCAGCGTTGGGTTTAGGAAGGTGGAGTTCTTC. Residues: CSVGFRKVEFF.

This chain links TRBV11-1 with TRBJ2-5; D is ambiguous. CDR3 length: 12 amino acids. Germline lookup yields CDR1 SGHAT and CDR2 FQDESV (reference sequence). The ends were cut back, 8 bases at V and 0 bases at J, with 7 bases in the middle. CDR3 amino acids: CASGLYQETQYF. CDR3 sequence (DNA): TGTGCCAGCGGGCTGTACCAAGAGACCCAGTACTTC.

This clonotype has ten or more counts. The CDR3 is CASSQAGYNTGELFF. CDR3 in DNA: TGTGCCAGCAGCCAAGCTGGCTACAACACCGGGGAGCTGTTTTTT. The chain carries TRBV3-1 and TRBJ2-2; D is unresolved. Trimming stripped 1 base from V and 2 bases from J, with 8 bases between. The germline V gene has CDR1 LGHDT and CDR2 YNNKEL (reference sequence). The CDR3 runs 15 residues.

This clonotype was picked up a small number of times. J is TRBJ2-1 and V is TRBV29-1; TRBD2 is a possible D gene (6 bases). There are 14 residues in the CDR3. V dropped 7 bases and J dropped 6 bases, with 19 bases sitting between them. Germline CDR1 and CDR2: SQVTM and ANQGSEA. The CDR3 loop is CSGLTRGAVNEQFF. CDR3 DNA sequence: TGCAGCGGTTTGACTAGAGGGGCGGTCAATGAGCAGTTCTTC.

The sample holds a few counts of this clonotype. The gene calls are TRBV24-1 and TRBJ2-1, with TRBD2 as a possible D gene (6 bases). Germline V gene data show CDR1 as KGHDR and CDR2 as SFDVKD. Trimming took off 2 bases at V and 8 bases at J, with 9 bases between the two ends. The CDR3 length is 13 residues. CDR3 in amino acids: CATSDSPGDEQFF. The CDR3 nucleotides are TGTGCCACCAGTGATTCCCCGGGGGATGAGCAGTTCTTC.

This clonotype has only a few counts. V is TRBV29-1 and J is TRBJ2-1; no definite D call. Per germline, CDR1 SQVTM and CDR2 ANQGSEA. V shed 3 bases and J shed 7 bases, with 19 bases lying between them. This CDR3 is 15 amino acids long. For the CDR3, the DNA is TGCAGCGTTGAGGTAGAACTCGAATCCCTGAATGAGCAGTTCTTC. Protein sequence: CSVEVELESLNEQFF.

This clonotype was observed many times. The rearrangement joins TRBV6-5 to TRBJ1-4, with a weak D call TRBD1 (5 bases). CDR3 length equals 15 residues. Germline V gene sequence: CDR1 MNHEY, CDR2 SVGAGI. Trimming cost V 2 bases and J 10 bases, with 17 bases left between them. CDR3 loop: CASSYSRGVDRKLFF. The CDR3 region has the DNA TGTGCCAGCAGTTACAGTAGAGGGGTTGATAGAAAACTGTTTTTT.

In this sample, this clonotype turned up a few times. The chain has TRBV7-6 and TRBJ1-1; D is uncertain. This CDR3 contains 13 residues. Germline CDR1 is SGHVS and CDR2 is FNYEAQ. The V and J ends lost 2 bases and 8 bases respectively, with 12 bases between them. CDR3 bases: TGTGCCAGCAGCTTACCGGGAGGCCCCGAAGCTTTCTTT. Translating gives CASSLPGGPEAFF. Drawing the rest from reference TRBV7-6 and TRBJ1-1, the complete variable domain is GAGVSQSPRYKVTKRGQDVALRCDPISGHVSLYWYRQALGQGPEFLTYFNYEAQQDKSGLPNDRFSAERPEGSISTLTIQRTEQRDSAMYRCASSLPGGPEAFFGQGTRLTVV.

This clonotype was counted many times. The V and J genes are TRBV7-9 and TRBJ2-2; D not certain. CDR3 size: 13 residues. Deletions cut 4 bases from V and 6 bases from J, with 9 bases between. CDR1 SEHNR and CDR2 FQNEAQ come from the germline V gene (reference sequence). The DNA for the CDR3 is TGTGCCAGCAGCTCCGGCACGGCCGGGGAGCTGTTTTTT. Its protein is CASSSGTAGELFF.

In this sample, this clonotype turned up a few times. J is TRBJ1-4 and V is TRBV28, with TRBD1 as a possible D gene (5 bases). The CDR3 contains 12 residues. Germline CDR1 and CDR2: MDHEN and SYDVKM. Trimming removed 6 bases from V and 10 bases from J, with 12 bases in between. CDR3 loop: CASRIGQGKLFF. The CDR3, as DNA: TGTGCCAGCAGGATAGGACAAGGAAAACTGTTTTTT.

The chain combines TRBV12-3 or TRBV12-4 with TRBJ1-1; D unclear. The CDR3 has 14 amino acids. Trimming cost V 2 bases and J 2 bases, with 9 bases left between them. CDR3 in DNA: TGTGCCAGCAGTTTATTAGGGAGTAACACTGAAGCTTTCTTT. It is translated as CASSLLGSNTEAFF.

This clonotype has more than one count but fewer than ten. The chain recombines TRBV28 with TRBJ1-2; 9 bases agree with TRBD1. Germline loops: CDR1 MDHEN, CDR2 SYDVKM. Losses at the gene ends were 1 base for V and 8 bases for J; bases not matched to a gene: 11. The CDR3 contains 16 residues. The CDR3, as DNA: TGTGCCAGCAGTTTATACCGATCTAGGACAGGGGACGGCTACACCTTC. Residues: CASSLYRSRTGDGYTF.

In this sample, this clonotype turned up a few times. The V call is TRBV5-8, the J call TRBJ2-1; TRBD2 agrees at 7 bases. CDR1 is SGHTS and CDR2 is YDEGEE in the germline V gene. The CDR3 has 16 amino acids. Losses at the gene ends were 2 bases for V and 6 bases for J; bases not matched to a gene: 11. The CDR3 sequence is CASSFSGGLRSNEQFF. CDR3 in DNA: TGTGCCAGCAGCTTTAGTGGGGGACTACGTAGCAATGAGCAGTTCTTC.

The gene calls are TRBV6-5 and TRBJ1-2; no reliable D call. CDR3 size: 15 residues. Germline CDR1 and CDR2: MNHEY and SVGAGI. V was cut by 2 bases and J by 5 bases, with 15 bases left in between. The CDR3 loop reads CASSYPLPSEYGYTF. CDR3 bases: TGTGCCAGCAGTTACCCCTTACCTTCCGAGTATGGCTACACCTTC.

This clonotype appeared many times. The rearrangement uses TRBV6-6 and TRBJ2-5, with a tentative D call TRBD2 (7 bases). The length of the CDR3 is 14 residues. With 6 bases removed from V and 3 bases from J, the gap between germline ends came to 14 bases. The germline V gene encodes CDR1 MNHNY and CDR2 SVGAGI (reference sequence). CDR3 sequence (DNA): TGTGCCAGCAGGAAGGGGGGGACCAAAGAGACCCAGTACTTC. It specifies CASRKGGTKETQYF.

In its sample, this clonotype was seen a few times. The chain carries TRBV7-2 and TRBJ2-3; D remains ambiguous. This CDR3 region has 13 residues. The germline V gene encodes CDR1 SGHTA and CDR2 FQGNSA. V lost 5 bases and J lost 5, with 11 bases in between. The CDR3 region is CASSRLWGDTQYF. CDR3 bases: TGTGCCAGCAGCCGGCTGTGGGGAGATACGCAGTATTTT.